The 21 T cell receptor beta chains given below trace back to one sample, sequenced in a study of graft-versus-host responses after intestinal transplantation (dated by TCRdb to 2020 to 2022). Per the publication, the time point label means: cells obtained before transplantation from donor or recipient. Libraries were made using the immunoSEQ multiplex PCR assay. This is the immuneACCESS table as TCRdb keeps it, with only in-frame sequences that have V and J called. A part of the clones is gone; compared with another copy, unresolved V genes explain less than half, and the rest is unexplained. This sample is represented by 15,000 to 20,000 clones; roughly a third of them were singletons. The ten biggest clones cover 1.5% to 2.5% of the sample. This sample comprised alloreactive CD4+ T cells from a mixed lymphocyte reaction culture, obtained before transplantation. This sample's cell subset or site label indicates: CFSE-low proliferating T cells sorted from approximately 6-day pre-transplant mixed lymphocyte reaction (GvH or HvG direction). These receptors were obtained from a human patient who was an organ donor for intestinal transplantation.

The J gene is TRBJ2-2, the V gene TRBV28; no firm D call. CDR3 size: 16 residues. CDR1 and CDR2 (germline): MDHEN, SYDVKM. The V and J ends lost 2 bases and 6 bases respectively, with 16 bases between them. CDR3 amino acids: CASSLASLGAAGELFF. CDR3 nucleotide sequence: TGTGCCAGCAGTTTAGCTTCCCTAGGAGCAGCCGGGGAGCTGTTTTTT.

The J gene is TRBJ2-5, the V gene TRBV7-8, with TRBD1 identical over 10 bases. The junction had 1 base not matched to a gene; V was cut back by 5 bases and J by 4 bases. Germline CDR1 SGHVS, CDR2 FQNEAQ. The CDR3 consists of 13 residues. CDR3 sequence reads: CASSRDRGETQYF. The CDR3 nucleotides are TGTGCCAGCAGCCGGGACAGGGGAGAGACCCAGTACTTC.

V and J are TRBV18 and TRBJ2-2; D is unresolved. Germline V CDR1 and CDR2: KGHSH, LQKENI. This CDR3 is built from 14 residues. Between the trimmed V and J ends, which lost 3 bases and 4 bases, there was a span of 9 bases. The CDR3 DNA reads TGTGCCAGCTCACCGACACCCGGCACCGGGGAGCTGTTTTTT. Protein sequence: CASSPTPGTGELFF.

This clone appeared a few times. The V and J genes are TRBV7-2 and TRBJ1-1; D may be TRBD1 (5 bases). From germline, CDR1 is SGHTA and CDR2 FQGNSA. Trimming removed 5 bases at V and 0 bases at J, with 10 bases between. The CDR3 has 14 amino acids. CDR3 region: CASSEQVVNTEAFF. CDR3 sequence (DNA): TGTGCCAGCAGCGAACAGGTGGTGAACACTGAAGCTTTCTTT. Full variable domain (outside the CDR3, taken from reference TRBV7-2 and TRBJ1-1): GAGVSQSPSNKVTEKGKDVELRCDPISGHTALYWYRQSLGQGLEFLIYFQGNSAPDKSGLPSDRFSAERTGGSVSTLTIQRTQQEDSAVYLCASSEQVVNTEAFFGQGTRLTVV.

The chain recombines TRBV7-8 with TRBJ2-2; TRBD2 matches 9 bases. The V gene's germline CDR1 is SGHVS and CDR2 FQNEAQ. V shed 0 bases, J shed 5 bases, and the junction held 13 bases outside the gene matches. This CDR3 spans 19 amino acids. In DNA form, the CDR3 reads TGTGCCAGCAGCTTAGCATTGGCTAGCGGGGACCCTTCAACCGGGGAGCTGTTTTTT. It encodes CASSLALASGDPSTGELFF.

This clone was detected a few times. The rearrangement links TRBV6-5 to TRBJ2-3, with 9 bases aligning to TRBD1. The germline V gene has CDR1 MNHEY and CDR2 SVGAGI. This CDR3 is built from 15 residues. The V gene end was trimmed by 2 bases and the J gene end by 3 bases; junction bases not matched to a gene: 3. As DNA, the CDR3 is TGTGCCAGCAGTTACCTCGGACAGGGGACAGATACGCAGTATTTT. It yields the protein CASSYLGQGTDTQYF.

The V gene is TRBV27, the J gene TRBJ1-2; possibly TRBD1 for D (6 bases). Between the trimmed V and J ends, which lost 1 base and 3 bases, there was a span of 9 bases. The CDR3 has 14 amino acids. The V gene's germline CDR1 is MNHEY and CDR2 SMNVEV (reference sequence). This chain's CDR3 is CASSLFGGHYGYTF. The CDR3 nucleotides are TGTGCCAGCAGTTTATTTGGGGGCCACTATGGCTACACCTTC.

This clone has just a few counts. V is TRBV30 and J is TRBJ2-3; 8 bases line up with TRBD2. Trimming took 2 bases from V and 2 from J; bases not matched to a gene: 6. This CDR3 region has 15 residues. From germline, CDR1 is GTSNPN and CDR2 SVGIG (reference sequence). DNA of the CDR3: TGTGCCTGGAGTCTGAGGGGACTAGTCACAGATACGCAGTATTTT. As protein: CAWSLRGLVTDTQYF.

This chain uses TRBV10-1 with TRBJ2-3; the D is unclear. The CDR3 spans 13 residues. CDR1 WNHNN and CDR2 SYGVQD come from the germline V gene (reference sequence). V was clipped by 3 bases and J by 4 bases, with 8 bases between them. This CDR3 reads CASSDGPADTQYF. The DNA for the CDR3 is TGCGCCAGCAGTGATGGGCCCGCAGATACGCAGTATTTT.

This clone is categorized as medium-sized. V and J are TRBV18 and TRBJ2-5; D is unresolved. This CDR3 spans 11 amino acids. Trimming shortened V by 2 bases and J by 5 bases, and 3 bases separated the two germline ends. The germline V gene encodes CDR1 KGHSH and CDR2 LQKENI. CDR3: CASSPIETQYF. The CDR3 coding sequence is TGTGCCAGCTCACCAATCGAGACCCAGTACTTC.

This clone is categorized as medium-sized. This sequence joins TRBV4-3 and TRBJ2-3; 9 bases agree with TRBD2. This CDR3 has 14 amino acids. CDR1 is LGHNA and CDR2 is YSLEER in the germline V gene. The V segment lost 0 bases and the J segment 12 bases; nucleotides outside the gene matches: 7. The CDR3 reads CASSQDWAGTSQYF. DNA of the CDR3: TGCGCCAGCAGCCAAGATTGGGCCGGGACTAGCCAGTATTTT.

This clone turned up a few times. V usage is TRBV29-1 and J usage is TRBJ1-3; a weak D match, TRBD1 (5 bases). The CDR3 is 12 residues long. Trimming took off 2 bases at V and 4 bases at J, with 6 bases between the two ends. Germline assignment: CDR1 SQVTM and CDR2 ANQGSEA. The CDR3: CSVETGGNTIYF. The CDR3 nucleotides read TGCAGCGTTGAAACAGGAGGAAACACCATATATTTT.

The chain combines TRBV7-3 with TRBJ2-7, with D hard to call. This CDR3 has 13 residues. CDR1 and CDR2 (germline): SGHTA, FQGTGA. V lost 3 bases and J 7 bases, leaving 13 bases between the germline ends. The CDR3 bases are TGTGCCAGCAGCTTGACCCGGTGGGGAGAGCAGTACTTC. It yields the protein CASSLTRWGEQYF.

This chain's CDR3 is CASSLELGYTF. For the CDR3, the DNA is TGCGCCAGCAGCTTGGAGTTGGGCTACACCTTC. The chain carries TRBV5-1 and TRBJ1-2; the D is unclear. Trimming shortened V by 0 bases and J by 8 bases, and 5 bases separated the two germline ends. This CDR3 contains 11 residues. The V gene's germline CDR1 is SGHRS and CDR2 YFSETQ.

This clone has more than one count but fewer than ten. This rearrangement joins TRBV11-2 to TRBJ2-7; the D is unclear. Trimming removed 4 bases from V and 3 bases from J, with 13 bases in between. The V gene's germline CDR1 is SGHAT and CDR2 FQNNGV. The CDR3 has 14 residues. CDR3 sequence: CASSSQTGNYEQYF. The CDR3 DNA sequence: TGTGCCAGCAGCTCCCAGACTGGAAACTACGAGCAGTACTTC.

This clone was found a few times. V is TRBV7-9 and J is TRBJ2-2; maybe TRBD1 (6 bases). The V and J ends lost 3 bases and 3 bases respectively, with 8 bases between them. The germline CDR1 and CDR2 sequences are SEHNR and FQNEAQ (reference sequence). The CDR3 consists of 14 residues. CDR3 loop: CASSLDSYTGELFF. The DNA of the CDR3 is TGTGCCAGCAGCTTGGACAGCTACACCGGGGAGCTGTTTTTT.

The chain has TRBV28 and TRBJ2-7; tentatively, D is TRBD1 (6 bases). Trimming cost V 5 bases and J 0 bases, with 14 bases left between them. This CDR3 has 15 amino acids. CDR1 MDHEN and CDR2 SYDVKM come from the germline V gene. DNA for the CDR3: TGTGCCAGCAGTCCATATTGGGGGCCCTCCTACGAGCAGTACTTC. Translating it yields CASSPYWGPSYEQYF.

The gene calls are TRBV5-1 and TRBJ2-1, with TRBD2 identical over 13 bases. This CDR3 is built from 13 residues. Germline V gene data show CDR1 as SGHRS and CDR2 as YFSETQ. Trimming at V came to 8 bases and at J to 7 bases, leaving 3 bases not matched to a gene. The CDR3 nucleotides read TGCGCCAGTTCGACTAGCGGGAGGAATGAGCAGTTCTTC. It specifies CASSTSGRNEQFF.

This clone was seen a handful of times. The chain employs TRBV5-1 and TRBJ2-2, with 14 bases lining up with TRBD2. Trimming cost V 2 bases and J 8 bases; bases outside gene matches: 8. Germline CDR1 is SGHRS and CDR2 is YFSETQ. This CDR3 contains 17 residues. CDR3 coding DNA: TGCGCCAGCAGCTTAGGGACTAGCGGGAGACGAAGGGGGGAGCTGTTTTTT. Its translation is CASSLGTSGRRRGELFF.

This clone was counted a single time. The rearrangement joins TRBV7-9 to TRBJ1-3; TRBD1 is a possible D gene (5 bases). This CDR3 contains 15 residues. Per germline, CDR1 SEHNR and CDR2 FQNEAQ (reference sequence). V lost 0 bases and J 4 bases, leaving 10 bases between the germline ends. As DNA, the CDR3 is TGTGCCAGCAGCTTAGCCAGGGCTTTAGGAAACACCATATATTTT. Its translation is CASSLARALGNTIYF.

This rearrangement joins TRBV28 to TRBJ2-5; no firm D call. V lost 6 bases and J lost 2, with 13 bases in between. The CDR3 runs to 14 residues. Germline V gives CDR1 MDHEN, CDR2 SYDVKM. The CDR3 DNA follows: TGTGCCAGCAGGCCTCAAGGGCTGCAAGAGACCCAGTACTTC. It yields the protein CASRPQGLQETQYF.